The 20 T cell receptor beta chains below come from one sample, sequenced in a study of T cell responses to AZD1222 COVID-19 vaccine. Sequencing used immunoSEQ multiplex PCR; TCRdb keeps in-frame clones, though not all of them. The sample records about 88,000 clones, around nine tenths being singletons. Material: peripheral blood, obtained 28 days after the second AZD1222 dose. The receptors come from an adult who received the AZD1222 COVID-19 vaccine.

CDR3 nucleotides: TGTGCCAGTACCGGGACTAGCGGGGGATCCGGGCAGTTCTTC. Translation: CASTGTSGGSGQFF. This chain joins TRBV19 and TRBJ2-1; 14 nucleotides match TRBD2. CDR1 and CDR2 from the germline V gene are LNHDA and SQIVND (reference sequence). Trimming cost V 7 bases and J 12 bases; bases outside gene matches: 8. The CDR3 loop spans 14 amino acids.

Only one count was recorded for this clone. The chain uses TRBV5-1 and TRBJ2-2; 9 bases align to TRBD1. From germline, CDR1 is SGHRS and CDR2 YFSETQ. The CDR3 sequence is 16 residues long. Trimming took 3 bases from V and 5 from J; bases not matched to a gene: 8. CDR3 loop: CASSSNPGTGTGELFF. The CDR3 coding sequence is TGCGCCAGCAGCTCCAATCCCGGGACAGGGACCGGGGAGCTGTTTTTT. The full variable domain, completed using reference TRBV5-1 and TRBJ2-2, is KAGVTQTPRYLIKTRGQQVTLSCSPISGHRSVSWYQQTPGQGLQFLFEYFSETQRNKGNFPGRFSGRQFSNSRSEMNVSTLELGDSALYLCASSSNPGTGTGELFFGEGSRLTVL.

The CDR3 DNA follows: TGTGCCAGTAGTGAAGGGGACAAAGACTATGGCTACACCTTC. Protein: CASSEGDKDYGYTF. The chain combines TRBV19 with TRBJ1-2; the D gene is possibly TRBD1 (6 bases). Trimming left V 5 bases short and J 3 bases short, with 13 bases between. This CDR3 spans 14 amino acids. Germline V gene sequence: CDR1 LNHDA, CDR2 SQIVND (reference sequence). The complete variable domain, with remaining parts taken from reference TRBV19 and TRBJ1-2, reads DGGITQSPKYLFRKEGQNVTLSCEQNLNHDAMYWYRQDPGQGLRLIYYSQIVNDFQKGDIAEGYSVSREKKESFPLTVTSAQKNPTAFYLCASSEGDKDYGYTFGSGTRLTVV.

The genes are TRBV11-1 and TRBJ2-6, with unresolved D. V was clipped by 1 base and J by 2 bases, with 6 bases between them. The germline V gene encodes CDR1 SGHAT and CDR2 FQDESV (reference sequence). This CDR3 contains 15 residues. The CDR3 DNA follows: TGTGCCAGCAGCTTAGGAGGCGCTGGGGCCAACGTCCTGACTTTC. It specifies CASSLGGAGANVLTF. Using reference TRBV11-1 and TRBJ2-6 for the parts outside the CDR3, the full variable domain is EAEVAQSPRYKITEKSQAVAFWCDPISGHATLYWYRQILGQGPELLVQFQDESVVDDSQLPKDRFSAERLKGVDSTLKIQPAELGDSAMYLCASSLGGAGANVLTFGAGSRLTVL.

The genes are TRBV6-2 or TRBV6-3 and TRBJ1-2, with D possibly TRBD1 on 5 matching bases. This CDR3 has 14 residues. With 3 bases removed from V and 10 bases from J, the gap between germline ends came to 18 bases. Germline lookup yields CDR1 MNHEY and CDR2 SVGEGT. CDR3 loop: CASSYGGVGQFYTF. The CDR3 DNA sequence: TGTGCCAGCAGTTATGGGGGAGTAGGACAATTCTACACCTTC.

The rearrangement links TRBV18 to TRBJ1-4; 10 nucleotides line up with TRBD1. The CDR3 is 14 amino acids. CDR1 is KGHSH, CDR2 LQKENI, per germline. After removal of 8 bases from V and 5 bases from J, the junction contained 5 bases not matched to a gene. The CDR3: CASTPGQGNEKLFF. DNA for the CDR3: TGTGCCAGCACGCCGGGACAGGGGAATGAAAAACTGTTTTTT.

The chain recombines TRBV9 with TRBJ2-5; D gene ambiguous. The CDR3 is 13 amino acids. Looked up from germline, CDR1 is SGDLS and CDR2 is YYNGEE. Deletions cut 0 bases from V and 4 bases from J, with 7 bases between. CDR3 nucleotide sequence: TGTGCCAGCAGCGTAGGTTTTCGAGAGACCCAGTACTTC. It translates to CASSVGFRETQYF.

This clone was detected only a few times. The rearrangement links TRBV5-1 to TRBJ1-4; TRBD1 might be the D (5 bases). This CDR3 contains 16 residues. Germline V lookup: CDR1 SGHRS, CDR2 YFSETQ. Trimming took off 4 bases at V and 1 base at J, with 14 bases between the two ends. CDR3 protein: CASSIGTDITNEKLFF. The CDR3 DNA reads as TGCGCCAGCAGCATCGGGACCGACATAACTAATGAAAAACTGTTTTTT.

This chain joins TRBV7-9 and TRBJ1-4; D call uncertain. The CDR3 runs to 15 residues. Between the trimmed V and J ends, which lost 2 bases and 5 bases, there was a span of 12 bases. Germline CDR1 and CDR2: SEHNR and FQNEAQ (reference sequence). Here the CDR3 DNA reads TGTGCCAGCAGCTTAATAGGAACAGAGAATGAAAAACTGTTTTTT. Amino acids: CASSLIGTENEKLFF. The whole variable domain, remainder taken from reference TRBV7-9 and TRBJ1-4, is DTGVSQNPRHKITKRGQNVTFRCDPISEHNRLYWYRQTLGQGPEFLTYFQNEAQLEKSRLLSDRFSAERPKGSFSTLEIQRTEQGDSAMYLCASSLIGTENEKLFFGSGTQLSVL.

This clone was counted a single time. This sequence joins TRBV5-1 and TRBJ1-1, with a possible D match to TRBD1 (5 bases). V was shortened by 3 bases and J by 1 base, with 10 bases between the two germline ends. The CDR3 length is 14 residues. CDR1 and CDR2 from the germline V gene are SGHRS and YFSETQ. The CDR3 region is CASSWGTENTEAFF. The CDR3 region has the DNA TGCGCCAGCAGCTGGGGGACGGAGAACACTGAAGCTTTCTTT.

The rearrangement joins TRBV27 to TRBJ2-5; 11 bases fit TRBD2. The V gene's germline CDR1 is MNHEY and CDR2 SMNVEV (reference sequence). Trimming at V came to 8 bases and at J to 7 bases, leaving 9 bases not matched to a gene. The CDR3 is made up of 14 amino acids. The DNA of the CDR3 is TGTGCCAGCGCCACTAGCGGGGGCTCCCCGACCCAGTACTTC. Amino acids: CASATSGGSPTQYF.

J is TRBJ1-1 and V is TRBV9; possibly TRBD1 for D (6 bases). This CDR3 comprises 17 residues. Trimming took off 4 bases at V and 3 bases at J, with 22 bases between the two ends. The V gene's germline CDR1 is SGDLS and CDR2 YYNGEE. CDR3 protein: CASSPGGGRASDTEAFF. In DNA, the CDR3 is TGTGCCAGCAGCCCAGGAGGGGGGCGCGCGTCCGACACTGAAGCTTTCTTT. Full variable domain (outside the CDR3, taken from reference TRBV9 and TRBJ1-1): DSGVTQTPKHLITATGQRVTLRCSPRSGDLSVYWYQQSLDQGLQFLIQYYNGEERAKGNILERFSAQQFPDLHSELNLSSLELGDSALYFCASSPGGGRASDTEAFFGQGTRLTVV.

This clone was seen once. The rearrangement uses TRBV9 and TRBJ1-1; D is ambiguous. The V and J ends lost 1 base and 11 bases respectively, with 27 bases between them. The CDR3 consists of 17 residues. Germline V gives CDR1 SGDLS, CDR2 YYNGEE. CDR3 in amino acids: CASSVSPIPHEGSRAFF. CDR3 bases: TGTGCCAGCAGCGTAAGCCCCATCCCCCACGAGGGAAGTCGTGCTTTCTTT.

V is TRBV3-1 (or the pseudogene TRBV3-2) and J is TRBJ1-2; D may be TRBD1 (6 bases). V lost 5 bases, J lost 5 bases, and 12 bases lay in between. The CDR3 spans 13 residues. CDR1 and CDR2 from the germline V gene are LGHDT and YNNKEL (reference sequence). This CDR3 is CASSLQGRYGYTF. The DNA of the CDR3 is TGTGCCAGCAGCTTACAGGGAAGGTATGGCTACACCTTC.

The rearrangement uses TRBV9 and TRBJ2-5, with 11 bases lining up with TRBD1. Germline CDR1 SGDLS, CDR2 YYNGEE. Trimming removed 0 bases from V and 5 bases from J; junction bases left unmatched: 6. The CDR3 is 16 residues long. In DNA form, the CDR3 reads TGTGCCAGCAGCGTAGATGGGACAGGGGGTTTGGAGACCCAGTACTTC. This sequence encodes CASSVDGTGGLETQYF.

The V gene is TRBV7-2, the J gene TRBJ2-3; D remains unclear. The CDR3 runs to 16 residues. V was clipped by 2 bases and J by 4 bases, with 16 bases between them. Germline V gene lookup returns CDR1 SGHTA and CDR2 FQGNSA. The CDR3 region is CASSLNMAGSADTQYF. The DNA of the CDR3 is TGTGCCAGCAGCTTAAACATGGCCGGATCGGCAGATACGCAGTATTTT.

The chain combines TRBV5-4 with TRBJ2-1, with a weak D call TRBD2 (6 bases). V was trimmed by 2 bases and J by 10 bases, leaving 22 bases between them. Per the germline V gene, CDR1 is SGHNT and CDR2 is YYREEE (reference sequence). The CDR3 spans 16 residues. CDR3 nucleotide sequence: TGTGCCAGCAGCTTACCCTGGGACTTCGGGGTCAGGGAGCAGTTCTTC. It yields the protein CASSLPWDFGVREQFF.

About this clone: One end of the junction fails to match germline, which may point to a read error. The V call is TRBV11-2, the J call TRBJ2-5; no reliable D call. The CDR3 totals 15 residues. The germline V gene has CDR1 SGHAT and CDR2 FQNNGV. CDR3 bases: TGTGCCAGCAGCTTAGCTTTCACCACTCAAGGGACCCAGTACTTC. Its translation: CASSLAFTTQGTQYF.

V and J are TRBV7-8 and TRBJ1-6; maybe TRBD1 (6 bases). CDR3 length equals 16 residues. Trimming removed 5 bases at V and 9 bases at J, with 20 bases between. CDR1 is SGHVS, CDR2 FQNEAQ, per germline. This chain's CDR3 is CASSPSPVGGASPLHF. CDR3 nucleotides: TGTGCCAGCAGCCCAAGCCCTGTAGGGGGAGCTTCACCCCTCCACTTT.

The chain is built from TRBV4-1 and TRBJ1-2, with 10 positions matching TRBD1. J was trimmed by 7 bases and V by 2 bases; bases with no gene match: 1. Germline CDR1 is MGHRA and CDR2 is YSYEKL. This CDR3 spans 13 amino acids. The CDR3 bases are TGCGCCAGCAGCCAAAGACAGGGGGCTGGCTACACCTTC. Encoded protein: CASSQRQGAGYTF.